The entry that follows covers one TCR beta chain sequence. Its antigen is undetermined. The data originate from a study of monozygotic twins with inflammatory bowel disease. Unfractionated whole blood yielded total RNA, and T cells were not sorted. Template switching appended UMIs that held a 6-nucleotide sample barcode. TCRdb re-called the 5' RACE reads; one entry per CDR3 protein, DNA not given. The sample has roughly 320,000 distinct CDR3 sequences. CDR3 length equals 12 residues. Germline-derived CDR1 and CDR2 are SGHRS and YFSETQ. Study observations and caveats: On the inverse Simpson index, IBD patients scored lower for TCRbeta diversity than healthy co-twins.

The J gene is TRBJ1-2, the V gene TRBV5-1. Sequenced: blood. The sequence was collected from a human donor with ulcerative colitis or Crohn's disease, or a healthy co-twin of an affected twin (not recorded which). The CDR3 region is CASREGSYGYTF. The variable domain in full, completed from reference TRBV5-1 and TRBJ1-2, reads KAGVTQTPRYLIKTRGQQVTLSCSPISGHRSVSWYQQTPGQGLQFLFEYFSETQRNKGNFPGRFSGRQFSNSRSEMNVSTLELGDSALYLCASREGSYGYTFGSGTRLTVV.